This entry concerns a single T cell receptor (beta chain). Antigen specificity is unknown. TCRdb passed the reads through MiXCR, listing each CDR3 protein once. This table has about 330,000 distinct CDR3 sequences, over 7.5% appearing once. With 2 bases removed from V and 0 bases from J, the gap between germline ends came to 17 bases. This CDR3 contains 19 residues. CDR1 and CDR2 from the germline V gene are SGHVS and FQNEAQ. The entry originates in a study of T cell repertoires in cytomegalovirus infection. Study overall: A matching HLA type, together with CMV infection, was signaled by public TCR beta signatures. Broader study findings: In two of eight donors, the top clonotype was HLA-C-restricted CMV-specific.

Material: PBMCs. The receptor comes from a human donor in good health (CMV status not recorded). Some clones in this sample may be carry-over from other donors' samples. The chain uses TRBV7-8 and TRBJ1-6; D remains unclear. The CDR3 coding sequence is TGTGCCAGCAGCTTAAACGAGCCTTCATTGAGCTCCTATAATTCACCCCTCCACTTT. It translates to CASSLNEPSLSSYNSPLHF.